These 15 T cell receptor beta chains share one sample of origin, sequenced in a study of PD-1 blockade in classical Hodgkin lymphoma. Generated by immunoSEQ multiplex PCR, the TCRdb table keeps only in-frame clones and is missing some. Seen here are 24,000 or so clones, 65% to 90% observed once, and the top ten hold around 20%. Each and every patient relapsed after autologous stem cell transplantation, and patients got differing brentuximab vedotin exposure. The sample here was peripheral blood mononuclear cells (PBMCs), taken before the second cycle of nivolumab. The receptors here all came from a human donor with classical Hodgkin lymphoma.

This clone was counted a single time. This rearrangement joins TRBV7-8 to TRBJ2-1, with 12 nucleotides matching TRBD2. The junction had 4 bases not matched to a gene; V was cut back by 6 bases and J by 4 bases. CDR1 and CDR2 (germline): SGHVS, FQNEAQ. The CDR3 runs 15 residues. Here the CDR3 reads CASSWTSGTYNEQFF. In DNA form, the CDR3 reads TGTGCCAGCAGTTGGACTAGCGGGACTTACAATGAGCAGTTCTTC. Full variable domain (outside the CDR3, taken from reference TRBV7-8 and TRBJ2-1): GAGVSQSPRYKVAKRGQDVALRCDPISGHVSLFWYQQALGQGPEFLTYFQNEAQLDKSGLPSDRFFAERPEGSVSTLKIQRTQQEDSAVYLCASSWTSGTYNEQFFGPGTRLTVL.

The rearrangement uses TRBV10-1 and TRBJ2-5; TRBD1 might be the D (5 bases). The CDR3 spans 15 residues. Germline CDR1 is WNHNN and CDR2 is SYGVQD (reference sequence). V was pared by 3 bases and J by 1 base, with 12 bases between. CDR3 protein: CASSDGNGAQETQYF. CDR3 nucleotide sequence: TGCGCCAGCAGTGACGGAAATGGGGCCCAAGAGACCCAGTACTTC.

This chain uses TRBV6-5 with TRBJ2-5; TRBD1 agrees at 7 bases. V was clipped by 0 bases and J by 4 bases; unmatched bases: 2. CDR3 length: 14 residues. Germline CDR1 and CDR2: MNHEY and SVGAGI. Here the CDR3 reads CASSYSGQVETQYF. The CDR3 nucleotides are TGTGCCAGCAGTTACTCCGGACAGGTAGAGACCCAGTACTTC.

The chain recombines TRBV10-3 with TRBJ2-2, with 9 bases fitting TRBD2. Germline trimming cut 10 bases from V and 5 bases from J; bases unmatched to any gene: 8. Germline values: CDR1 ENHRY, CDR2 SYGVKD. This CDR3 is built from 14 residues. CDR3 protein: CATRLAVETGELFF. The CDR3 coding sequence is TGTGCCACCCGACTAGCGGTGGAGACCGGGGAGCTGTTTTTT.

The V call is TRBV5-1, the J call TRBJ2-3, with 8 bases fitting TRBD2. J was trimmed by 4 bases and V by 7 bases; bases with no gene match: 11. Per germline, CDR1 SGHRS and CDR2 YFSETQ. The CDR3 sequence is 15 residues long. CDR3 region: CASVRGGNMADTQYF. Here the CDR3 DNA reads TGCGCCAGCGTCCGCGGGGGGAATATGGCAGATACGCAGTATTTT.

The chain links TRBV11-3 to TRBJ2-7, with TRBD1 matching over 7 bases. The CDR3 is made up of 15 amino acids. J was trimmed by 4 bases and V by 0 bases; bases with no gene match: 6. CDR1 and CDR2 (germline): SGHNT, YENEEA. CDR3 loop: CASSLDLGGGYEQYF. The DNA for the CDR3 is TGTGCCAGCAGCTTAGATCTAGGGGGCGGGTACGAGCAGTACTTC.

V and J are TRBV19 and TRBJ1-2, with a weak D call TRBD1 (6 bases). The CDR3 covers 14 residues. CDR1 and CDR2 (germline): LNHDA, SQIVND (reference sequence). V was cut by 2 bases and J by 4 bases, with 11 bases left in between. Here the CDR3 reads CASSIWGRPYGYTF. The CDR3 nucleotides are TGTGCCAGTAGTATATGGGGGCGACCCTATGGCTACACCTTC.

V is TRBV30 and J is TRBJ1-1, with a possible D match to TRBD1 (6 bases). Germline lookup yields CDR1 GTSNPN and CDR2 SVGIG (reference sequence). Trimming removed 3 bases from V and 8 bases from J, with 13 bases in between. The CDR3 is 12 residues long. This CDR3 reads CAWRGQREEAFF. The CDR3 bases are TGTGCCTGGAGGGGACAAAGGGAAGAAGCTTTCTTT.

The V gene is TRBV11-2, the J gene TRBJ1-6; 9 positions agree with TRBD1. Losses at the gene ends were 2 bases for V and 7 bases for J; bases not matched to a gene: 9. Germline values: CDR1 SGHAT, CDR2 FQNNGV. CDR3 size: 17 residues. CDR3 amino acids: CASSLKTGTGNNSPLHF. The CDR3 nucleotides read TGTGCCAGCAGCTTAAAAACCGGGACAGGGAACAATTCACCCCTCCACTTT.

This chain joins TRBV19 and TRBJ1-1, with D uncertain. V was clipped by 4 bases and J by 2 bases, with 5 bases between them. Germline V CDR1 and CDR2: LNHDA, SQIVND (reference sequence). This CDR3 is built from 12 residues. DNA of the CDR3: TGTGCCAGTAGTACGGGCAACACTGAAGCTTTCTTT. The encoded protein is CASSTGNTEAFF.

The chain carries TRBV4-1 and TRBJ2-5, with 7 bases aligning to TRBD2. This CDR3 contains 14 residues. Per the germline V gene, CDR1 is MGHRA and CDR2 is YSYEKL. The J segment lost 5 bases and the V segment lost 2 bases, leaving 5 bases of the junction unmatched. CDR3 loop: CASSQTGLRETQYF. In nucleotides, the CDR3 is TGCGCCAGCAGCCAAACGGGACTACGGGAGACCCAGTACTTC.

The V and J genes are TRBV21-1 and TRBJ1-2. TRBV21-1 is given as a pseudogene. The CDR3 loop spans 18 amino acids. CDR3 nucleotide sequence: TGTGCCAGCAGCAAGAATCGACGACTTTCAAGGCCTAACTATGGCTACACCTTC. This codes for CASSKNRRLSRPNYGYTF.

The CDR3 region has the DNA TGTGCCAGCAGCCGGCTGGGAGGGCCCATCGATGAGCAGTTCTTC. Its protein product is CASSRLGGPIDEQFF. This rearrangement joins TRBV5-6 to TRBJ2-1; 7 nucleotides match TRBD2. Germline lookup yields CDR1 SGHDT and CDR2 YYEEEE. J lost 8 bases, V lost 4 bases, and 12 bases had no gene match. This CDR3 has 15 residues.

The rearrangement uses TRBV7-9 and TRBJ1-4, with unresolved D. V lost 3 bases to trimming and J lost 7 bases, with 3 bases between them. The CDR3 covers 11 residues. CDR1 and CDR2 (germline): SEHNR, FQNEAQ (reference sequence). The CDR3 here is CASSFGEKLFF. The CDR3 DNA reads as TGTGCCAGCAGCTTTGGTGAAAAACTGTTTTTT.

The chain uses TRBV28 and TRBJ2-6; D not resolved. Germline V gives CDR1 MDHEN, CDR2 SYDVKM. The CDR3 extends over 15 amino acids. V lost 6 bases and J lost 0, with 9 bases in between. As DNA, the CDR3 is TGTGCCAGCAGGAAACGGACCTCTGGGGCCAACGTCCTGACTTTC. This codes for CASRKRTSGANVLTF.